This T cell receptor beta chain was sequenced in a study of beta chain features in type 1 diabetes. V was trimmed by 1 base and J by 3 bases, leaving 0 bases between them. The V gene's germline CDR1 is SGHKS and CDR2 YYEKEE (reference sequence). The CDR3 loop spans 11 amino acids. Sequenced material consisted of expressed TCRB transcripts (all of the isolated RNA was reverse transcribed). Only in-frame clones appear in the TCRdb table, and some are missing; sequencing was by immunoSEQ multiplex PCR. This table holds 810,000 or so clones, roughly 17% found once. This clone was found a few times. A read error may be the cause here, since a much bigger clone is one base away.

The receptor's source is a woman in her late teens or twenties in good health. The sequenced sample was naive CD4+ T cells from blood. The chain uses TRBV5-5 and TRBJ2-3; D is undetermined. CDR3 DNA: TGTGCCAGCAGCTTGACAGATACGCAGTATTTT. Its protein is CASSLTDTQYF.